Following are 6 T cell receptor beta chains from one sample sequenced in a study of graft-versus-host responses after intestinal transplantation. The antigens of these receptors remain unknown. Clones were sequenced by immunoSEQ multiplex PCR, and TCRdb holds only the in-frame ones, with some missing. The sample carries 96,000 or so clones, 80% to 95% recorded once. Material: unstimulated CD4+ T cells sorted from spleen or lymph node cells, obtained before intestinal transplant. The receptor source for this set is a human donor who received an intestinal transplant.

This clone was found a few times. This chain uses TRBV7-3 with TRBJ2-1, with 13 bases matching TRBD2. This CDR3 is 15 amino acids long. The J segment lost 13 bases and the V segment lost 5 bases, leaving 11 bases of the junction unmatched. Germline V gene sequence: CDR1 SGHTA, CDR2 FQGTGA. The CDR3, as DNA: TGTGCCAGCAGCCCCACCTCTACTAGCGGGGGGGCCCAGTTCTTC. Protein product: CASSPTSTSGGAQFF. Drawing the rest from reference TRBV7-3 and TRBJ2-1, the complete variable domain is GAGVSQTPSNKVTEKGKYVELRCDPISGHTALYWYRQSLGQGPEFLIYFQGTGAADDSGLPNDRFFAVRPEGSVSTLKIQRTERGDSAVYLCASSPTSTSGGAQFFGPGTRLTVL.

The rearrangement links TRBV25-1 to TRBJ2-7, with 9 bases matching TRBD2. The V gene's germline CDR1 is MGHDK and CDR2 SYGVNS. This CDR3 spans 15 amino acids. The J segment lost 5 bases and the V segment lost 3 bases, leaving 8 bases of the junction unmatched. CDR3 sequence: CASSDSGRTAHEQYF. CDR3 nucleotides: TGTGCCAGCAGTGACAGCGGGAGGACGGCCCACGAGCAGTACTTC.

The rearrangement joins TRBV6-5 to TRBJ2-5, with TRBD2 identical over 12 bases. The end of the DNA aligns better with TRBJ2-7, so the J call may be wrong. CDR1 is MNHEY and CDR2 is SVGAGI in the germline V gene. CDR3 size: 15 residues. In DNA, the CDR3 is TGTGCCAGCAGTAACCATCTAGCGGGGGGGTACGAGCAGTACTTC. As protein: CASSNHLAGGYEQYF.

The chain is built from TRBV4-1 and TRBJ1-2; D perhaps matches TRBD1 (5 bases). V dropped 3 bases and J dropped 2 bases, with 28 bases sitting between them. Germline V lookup: CDR1 MGHRA, CDR2 YSYEKL. The CDR3 is made up of 20 amino acids. CDR3 coding DNA: TGCGCCAGCAGCCACCGGGGGGGGAAAAGGACGCCTAACGGCAACTATGGCTACACCTTC. As protein: CASSHRGGKRTPNGNYGYTF.

This clone was detected only once. The V gene is TRBV10-3, the J gene TRBJ2-4; 7 nucleotides align to TRBD2. Germline lookup yields CDR1 ENHRY and CDR2 SYGVKD. J was trimmed by 11 bases and V by 11 bases; bases with no gene match: 9. The CDR3 totals 11 residues. The CDR3 coding sequence is TGTGCCTCGGGGGGTGGTCGAGTTCAGTACTTC. Translation: CASGGGRVQYF.

The chain recombines TRBV2 with TRBJ2-7, with 7 bases that match TRBD2. CDR3 length: 9 amino acids. Germline values: CDR1 SNHLY, CDR2 FYNNEI. As DNA, the CDR3 is TGTTCTAGCGGCTACGAGCAGTACTTC. It translates to CSSGYEQYF.